One and the same sample provided the 18 T cell receptor beta chains below, sequenced in a study of shared clonotypes between healthy human individuals. This table comes from immunoSEQ multiplex PCR, and its TCRdb copy is limited to in-frame clones, with some not included. The sample lists about 2.3 million clones, under 95% seen once, with approximately 0.41% in the top ten. Sequenced sample: naive CD4+ T cells from PBMCs. Sample subset: CD45RA+ positively selected. These receptor sequences come from a man younger than 35 in good health. Some clones in this sample may be carry-over from other donors' samples.

The chain employs TRBV5-1 and TRBJ2-5, with 9 bases fitting TRBD2. The germline V gene encodes CDR1 SGHRS and CDR2 YFSETQ. The CDR3 sequence is 16 residues long. The ends lost 0 bases at V and 5 bases at J; junction bases unmatched: 8. CDR3 protein: CASSLDNRLAAETQYF. DNA of the CDR3: TGCGCCAGCAGCTTGGACAATCGACTAGCGGCGGAGACCCAGTACTTC.

The chain carries TRBV6-5 and TRBJ2-3; TRBD1 might be the D (6 bases). Trimming left V 4 bases short and J 1 base short, with 12 bases between. Germline lookup yields CDR1 MNHEY and CDR2 SVGAGI. CDR3 length equals 15 residues. The CDR3 DNA sequence: TGTGCCAGCAGTTTATCAGGGGAAGGCACAGATACGCAGTATTTT. It encodes CASSLSGEGTDTQYF.

The chain carries TRBV2 and TRBJ2-3; either TRBD1 or TRBD2 may supply D (5 bases each). The V end was cut by 7 bases, the J end by 4 bases, with 15 bases between. The germline gives CDR1 SNHLY, CDR2 FYNNEI. The CDR3 is 14 amino acids. Written as DNA, the CDR3 is TGTGCCAGCAAAGAGGGCAGGGTTCCAGATACGCAGTATTTT. It encodes CASKEGRVPDTQYF.

The rearrangement uses TRBV6-5 and TRBJ1-2, with D perhaps matching TRBD1 (6 bases). Trimming pared 6 bases from V and 6 bases from J, leaving 11 bases between. The CDR3 is 12 amino acids. Germline values: CDR1 MNHEY, CDR2 SVGAGI. The CDR3 region has the DNA TGTGCCAGCAGGGACAGCGTCCATGGCTACACCTTC. Translating it yields CASRDSVHGYTF.

The chain links TRBV28 to TRBJ2-7, with 7 bases matching TRBD2. The V gene's germline CDR1 is MDHEN and CDR2 SYDVKM. The CDR3 is made up of 15 amino acids. Losses at the gene ends were 1 base for V and 0 bases for J; bases not matched to a gene: 3. CDR3 amino acids: CASSLYSGASYEQYF. CDR3 DNA: TGTGCCAGCAGTTTATACAGCGGGGCCTCCTACGAGCAGTACTTC. Together with reference TRBV28 and TRBJ2-7, the CDR3 gives the full variable domain: DVKVTQSSRYLVKRTGEKVFLECVQDMDHENMFWYRQDPGLGLRLIYFSYDVKMKEKGDIPEGYSVSREKKERFSLILESASTNQTSMYLCASSLYSGASYEQYFGPGTRLTVT.

The chain links TRBV6-5 to TRBJ2-5, with 7 bases that match TRBD2. This CDR3 is built from 11 residues. V shed 8 bases and J 4 bases; nucleotides not matched to a gene: 1. Germline V lookup: CDR1 MNHEY, CDR2 SVGAGI. CDR3 protein: CASGGGETQYF. CDR3 in DNA: TGTGCCAGCGGGGGGGGAGAGACCCAGTACTTC.

This chain links TRBV6-5 with TRBJ2-1; 8 bases fit TRBD2. The V and J ends lost 5 bases and 7 bases, in that order; junction bases with no gene match: 10. There are 15 residues in the CDR3. From germline, CDR1 is MNHEY and CDR2 SVGAGI. In nucleotides, the CDR3 is TGTGCCAGCAGTCCCGGGGGGGACGGGGTGAATGAGCAGTTCTTC. Its translation is CASSPGGDGVNEQFF.

The CDR3 DNA sequence: TGCGCCAGCAGCTTAGGGGGGTTAGGAGATACGCAGTATTTT. Translating it yields CASSLGGLGDTQYF. The chain recombines TRBV5-1 with TRBJ2-3; D possibly uses TRBD1 or TRBD2 (6 bases each). The CDR3 is 14 amino acids. Germline CDR1 is SGHRS and CDR2 is YFSETQ. With 2 bases removed from V and 5 bases from J, the gap between germline ends came to 12 bases. Together with reference TRBV5-1 and TRBJ2-3, the CDR3 gives the full variable domain: KAGVTQTPRYLIKTRGQQVTLSCSPISGHRSVSWYQQTPGQGLQFLFEYFSETQRNKGNFPGRFSGRQFSNSRSEMNVSTLELGDSALYLCASSLGGLGDTQYFGPGTRLTVL.

This clone was recorded a few times. Distinct nucleotide sequences in the sample also encode this CDR3. This chain joins TRBV4-1 and TRBJ2-2; D call uncertain. This CDR3 region has 11 residues. Deletions cut 2 bases from V and 5 bases from J, with 0 bases between. Per germline, CDR1 MGHRA and CDR2 YSYEKL. CDR3 nucleotide sequence: TGCGCCAGCAGCCAAACCGGGGAGCTGTTTTTT. It encodes CASSQTGELFF.

Remarks on this clone: Other DNA sequences in this specimen translate into the identical CDR3. V gene TRBV29-1 combines with J gene TRBJ1-1, with 10 bases aligning to TRBD1. This CDR3 comprises 13 residues. Germline V gives CDR1 SQVTM, CDR2 ANQGSEA. The junction had 1 base not matched to a gene; V was cut back by 5 bases and J by 1 base. In DNA, the CDR3 is TGCAGCGTTAGGACAGGGGGGAACACTGAAGCTTTCTTT. Its translation is CSVRTGGNTEAFF.

The rearrangement joins TRBV4-1 to TRBJ2-1, with D maybe TRBD1 (5 bases). The CDR3 is 18 residues long. Trimming took off 2 bases at V and 0 bases at J, with 17 bases between the two ends. CDR1 is MGHRA and CDR2 is YSYEKL in the germline V gene. The chain's CDR3 is CASSQRVQRGSSYNEQFF. CDR3 in DNA: TGCGCCAGCAGCCAACGTGTGCAAAGGGGAAGCTCCTACAATGAGCAGTTCTTC.

The rearrangement joins TRBV4-3 to TRBJ2-7, with a tentative D call TRBD2 (6 bases). Germline assignment: CDR1 LGHNA and CDR2 YSLEER. The V end was cut by 0 bases, the J end by 0 bases, with 15 bases between. This CDR3 is 17 amino acids long. The CDR3 bases are TGCGCCAGCAGCCAAGAAACGACTAGGTGGGCCTCCTACGAGCAGTACTTC. Protein sequence: CASSQETTRWASYEQYF.

A remark on this clone: Additional DNA sequences in this sample encode the identical CDR3. This chain joins TRBV10-3 and TRBJ2-3; TRBD2 might be the D (6 bases). Trimming cost V 8 bases and J 1 base, with 10 bases left between them. Germline lookup yields CDR1 ENHRY and CDR2 SYGVKD. This CDR3 is built from 13 residues. CDR3 coding DNA: TGTGCCATCGGGCGCGGGGGCACAGATACGCAGTATTTT. Protein product: CAIGRGGTDTQYF.

The rearrangement joins TRBV4-2 to TRBJ2-3; D is unresolved. The CDR3 runs to 13 residues. Germline CDR1 reads LGHNA; CDR2 reads YNFKEQ. With 4 bases removed from V and 3 bases from J, the gap between germline ends came to 8 bases. The CDR3 coding sequence is TGTGCCAGCAGCCCCCAGGTAACAGATACGCAGTATTTT. This encodes CASSPQVTDTQYF.

The chain recombines TRBV29-1 with TRBJ2-1, with 8 nucleotides matching TRBD1. Germline V lookup: CDR1 SQVTM, CDR2 ANQGSEA. This CDR3 has 14 amino acids. The V segment lost 4 bases and the J segment 0 bases; nucleotides outside the gene matches: 2. CDR3 in DNA: TGCAGCGTTGCTGGACAGGGCTCCTACAATGAGCAGTTCTTC. It is translated as CSVAGQGSYNEQFF.

The table lists this clone with a count of one. The chain carries TRBV11-2 and TRBJ2-7; D call uncertain. Germline loops: CDR1 SGHAT, CDR2 FQNNGV. The ends were cut back, 0 bases at V and 5 bases at J, with 11 bases in the middle. The CDR3 spans 14 residues. The CDR3 nucleotides are TGTGCCAGCAGCTTAGATCGGACGCGTAACGAGCAGTACTTC. This codes for CASSLDRTRNEQYF.

The V call is TRBV28, the J call TRBJ2-5; D may correspond to TRBD1 or TRBD2 (5 bases each). Germline V lookup: CDR1 MDHEN, CDR2 SYDVKM. CDR3 length: 15 residues. The V end lost 6 bases, the J end lost 4 bases, and 18 bases lay between the germline ends. CDR3 amino acids: CASRPSGAGTETQYF. CDR3 DNA: TGTGCCAGCAGGCCGAGTGGGGCAGGGACAGAGACCCAGTACTTC.

The genes are TRBV5-1 and TRBJ2-2, with TRBD1 matching over 12 bases. V lost 7 bases to trimming and J lost 4 bases; unmatched junction nucleotides: 2. The CDR3 is 14 residues long. Germline V gene lookup returns CDR1 SGHRS and CDR2 YFSETQ. The CDR3 nucleotides are TGCGCCAGCGGGACAGGGGGCCGCACCGGGGAGCTGTTTTTT. The encoded protein is CASGTGGRTGELFF.